This TCR beta chain was documented in a study of blood T cell repertoires in COVID-19. Study in general: Specimens from acute and convalescent COVID-19 originated in the United States, Italy and Spain. The cDNA or gDNA used as material had been derived from T cells, B-cell-depleted T cells, or PBMCs.

The length of the CDR3 is 14 residues. Looked up from germline, CDR1 is MNHEY and CDR2 is SMNVEV (reference sequence). Germline trimming cut 6 bases from V and 4 bases from J; bases unmatched to any gene: 3. Using immunoSEQ multiplex PCR, the repertoire was profiled, and TCRdb retains in-frame clones only, with some absent. The table has over 100,000 clones, 86% seen once. The clonotype originates from a man aged 40-55 years with acute or convalescent COVID-19. The V call is TRBV27, the J call TRBJ2-1; 10 nucleotides line up with TRBD2. Sequencing was performed on peripheral blood. This CDR3 is CASRPTSGYNEQFF. CDR3 coding DNA: TGTGCCAGCAGGCCGACTAGCGGGTACAATGAGCAGTTCTTC.